One sample yielded the 24 T cell receptor beta chains listed below, sequenced in a study of blood T cell repertoires in COVID-19. Sequencing used immunoSEQ multiplex PCR; TCRdb keeps in-frame clones, though not all of them. The sample consists of approximately 330,000 clones, roughly 89% of them appearing once. Sequencing was done on a sample of PBMCs or T cells enriched from blood (not recorded which). The source of these receptors is a woman in her 30s who had recovered from COVID-19.

The V call is TRBV11-2, the J call TRBJ2-2; TRBD1 matches at 7 bases. With 5 bases clipped from V and 6 bases from J, the junction kept 9 bases outside the gene matches. The CDR3 runs to 15 residues. Germline V gives CDR1 SGHAT, CDR2 FQNNGV. CDR3 in amino acids: CASSPRTGRPGELFF. CDR3 DNA sequence: TGTGCCAGCAGCCCTCGGACAGGCCGTCCCGGGGAGCTGTTTTTT.

V usage is TRBV30 and J usage is TRBJ1-6; TRBD1 matches at 7 bases. Per germline, CDR1 GTSNPN and CDR2 SVGIG (reference sequence). The V gene end was trimmed by 4 bases and the J gene end by 6 bases; junction bases not matched to a gene: 9. The CDR3 extends over 15 amino acids. CDR3 sequence (DNA): TGTGCCTGGACTAGGTATGGGACAGCTAATTCACCCCTCCACTTT. It codes for CAWTRYGTANSPLHF.

The V and J genes are TRBV7-8 and TRBJ1-3, with D unresolved. This CDR3 region has 15 residues. V lost 1 base to trimming and J lost 0 bases, with 7 bases between them. CDR1 is SGHVS, CDR2 FQNEAQ, per germline. CDR3 DNA sequence: TGTGCCAGCAGCTTAGACTCGAACTCTGGAAACACCATATATTTT. It yields the protein CASSLDSNSGNTIYF.

A single count supports this clone. The chain joins TRBV5-4 to TRBJ2-7, with 8 bases that match TRBD1. There are 13 residues in the CDR3. With V trimmed by 0 bases and J by 6 bases, 2 bases remained unmatched. CDR1 and CDR2 (germline): SGHNT, YYREEE (reference sequence). In DNA, the CDR3 is TGTGCCAGCAGCTTGGGGACAGGGCTCGAGCAGTACTTC. Amino acid sequence: CASSLGTGLEQYF.

The chain has TRBV6-5 and TRBJ2-1; 9 bases match TRBD1. Per germline, CDR1 MNHEY and CDR2 SVGAGI. The CDR3 consists of 14 residues. Trimming removed 6 bases from V and 3 bases from J; junction bases left unmatched: 3. The CDR3 protein is CASRRDRDYNEQFF. In nucleotides, the CDR3 is TGTGCCAGCAGGAGGGACAGGGACTACAATGAGCAGTTCTTC.

This sequence joins TRBV6-5 and TRBJ1-1, with TRBD1 matching over 7 bases. Germline V gene sequence: CDR1 MNHEY, CDR2 SVGAGI. The CDR3 contains 15 residues. Unmatched junction bases numbered 15, after V lost 10 bases and J lost 4 bases. The CDR3 protein is CATNTPTGSSTEAFF. DNA of the CDR3: TGTGCCACCAATACCCCGACAGGGTCGAGCACTGAAGCTTTCTTT.

The chain is built from TRBV5-6 and TRBJ2-7; TRBD2 matches at 8 bases. V shed 0 bases and J 3 bases; nucleotides not matched to a gene: 2. Germline V gene sequence: CDR1 SGHDT, CDR2 YYEEEE. The CDR3 spans 14 residues. The CDR3 region is CASSLDGTSYEQYF. Here the CDR3 DNA reads TGTGCCAGCAGCTTGGACGGGACTAGCTACGAGCAGTACTTC.

This clone was found once. The rearrangement links TRBV27 to TRBJ2-7; no reliable D call. V was pared by 6 bases and J by 3 bases, with 18 bases between. This CDR3 comprises 15 residues. The V gene's germline CDR1 is MNHEY and CDR2 SMNVEV (reference sequence). CDR3 region: CASSSFPGPGYEQYF. The CDR3 DNA follows: TGTGCCAGCAGCTCCTTCCCGGGTCCGGGCTACGAGCAGTACTTC.

The chain uses TRBV27 and TRBJ1-4; D might be TRBD1 (6 bases). Germline V gene data show CDR1 as MNHEY and CDR2 as SMNVEV (reference sequence). This CDR3 has 17 residues. V gave up 0 bases and J gave up 0 bases, with 11 bases separating them. The DNA for the CDR3 is TGTGCCAGCAGTTTATCGGACAGATTCACAACTAATGAAAAACTGTTTTTT. Amino acids: CASSLSDRFTTNEKLFF.

V and J are TRBV21-1 and TRBJ2-3; the table's TRBD2 call for D was not verified on the DNA. TRBV21-1 is tagged as a pseudogene. The CDR3 sequence is 19 residues long. CDR3 region: CASVGVVAGQFASTDTQYF. The CDR3 DNA sequence: TGTGCCAGCGTTGGAGTTGTAGCGGGACAGTTCGCTAGCACAGATACGCAGTATTTT.

V is TRBV3-1 (or the pseudogene TRBV3-2) and J is TRBJ1-1; TRBD1 is a possible D gene (5 bases). V was cut by 1 base and J by 4 bases, with 10 bases left in between. From germline, CDR1 is LGHDT and CDR2 YNNKEL (reference sequence). This CDR3 region has 14 residues. CDR3 residues: CASSQGIRGTEAFF. CDR3 DNA sequence: TGTGCCAGCAGCCAAGGAATTAGGGGCACTGAAGCTTTCTTT.

J is TRBJ2-4 and V is TRBV18, with D tentatively TRBD1 (6 bases). The CDR3 covers 14 residues. Germline loops: CDR1 KGHSH, CDR2 LQKENI. Between the trimmed V and J ends, which lost 0 bases and 7 bases, there was a span of 10 bases. In DNA, the CDR3 is TGTGCCAGCTCACCACCGGACACAGGGAACATTCAGTACTTC. Translation gives CASSPPDTGNIQYF.

The chain couples TRBV9 to TRBJ1-5; TRBD1 aligns across 7 bases. Germline V lookup: CDR1 SGDLS, CDR2 YYNGEE. This CDR3 contains 17 residues. The trim removed 4 bases at V and 2 bases at J, leaving 12 bases unmatched. The CDR3 sequence: CASSPEGTDLGNQPQHF. CDR3 bases: TGTGCCAGCAGCCCGGAGGGGACAGACCTCGGCAATCAGCCCCAGCATTTT. Full variable domain (rest looked up from reference TRBV9 and TRBJ1-5): DSGVTQTPKHLITATGQRVTLRCSPRSGDLSVYWYQQSLDQGLQFLIQYYNGEERAKGNILERFSAQQFPDLHSELNLSSLELGDSALYFCASSPEGTDLGNQPQHFGDGTRLSIL.

This rearrangement joins TRBV11-2 to TRBJ1-1, with D perhaps matching TRBD1 (5 bases). Germline V gene lookup returns CDR1 SGHAT and CDR2 FQNNGV. V was clipped by 3 bases and J by 10 bases, with 9 bases between them. The CDR3 contains 11 residues. The CDR3 loop is CASSFSRAAFF. CDR3 DNA sequence: TGTGCCAGCAGCTTCAGCAGGGCAGCTTTCTTT.

V and J are TRBV19 and TRBJ2-7; 7 bases align to TRBD2. The CDR3 extends over 16 amino acids. The germline gives CDR1 LNHDA, CDR2 SQIVND (reference sequence). The trim removed 3 bases at V and 2 bases at J, leaving 10 bases unmatched. CDR3 amino acids: CASSIRSSGLPYEQYF. CDR3 nucleotides: TGTGCCAGTAGTATTAGGTCTAGCGGTTTACCCTACGAGCAGTACTTC.

The chain is built from TRBV28 and TRBJ1-3, with D unclear. This CDR3 is built from 16 residues. CDR1 is MDHEN, CDR2 SYDVKM, per germline. V gave up 1 base and J gave up 8 bases, with 18 bases separating them. The CDR3, as DNA: TGTGCCAGCAGTTTATTACCGGGAGACTCGAGGGACACCATATATTTT. It yields the protein CASSLLPGDSRDTIYF.

The V call is TRBV23-1, the J call TRBJ1-1; TRBD1 matches 11 bases. TRBV23-1 is an ORF; its function is uncertain. CDR3 length equals 15 residues. The J segment lost 4 bases and the V segment lost 6 bases, leaving 7 bases of the junction unmatched. The CDR3 is CASSQFGTGGTEAFF. The CDR3 DNA reads as TGCGCCAGCAGCCAGTTCGGGACAGGGGGCACTGAAGCTTTCTTT.

The chain carries TRBV7-2 and TRBJ1-3; D is perhaps TRBD1 (6 bases). The length of the CDR3 is 16 residues. Between the trimmed V and J ends, which lost 1 base and 3 bases, there was a span of 13 bases. Looked up from germline, CDR1 is SGHTA and CDR2 is FQGNSA. The CDR3 is CASSLDRVSGGNTIYF. The CDR3 nucleotides read TGTGCCAGCAGCTTAGACAGGGTTTCGGGTGGAAACACCATATATTTT.

This chain connects TRBV18 to TRBJ2-5; 12 positions match TRBD2. Germline V gene data show CDR1 as KGHSH and CDR2 as LQKENI. The CDR3 totals 17 residues. The junction had 7 bases not matched to a gene; V was cut back by 1 base and J by 4 bases. The CDR3 nucleotides are TGTGCCAGCTCACCACTCTTGACTAGCGGGGGAACAGAGACCCAGTACTTC. It codes for CASSPLLTSGGTETQYF.

A single count supports this clone. The rearrangement joins TRBV13 to TRBJ2-3; possibly TRBD1 for D (6 bases). Trimming cost V 8 bases and J 2 bases, with 26 bases left between them. The CDR3 is 18 amino acids. Germline lookup yields CDR1 PRHDT and CDR2 FYEKMQ (reference sequence). The CDR3 DNA follows: TGTGCCAGCTCGGGAACGGGCGGGCCATGGGGGCCCACAGATACGCAGTATTTT. The encoded protein is CASSGTGGPWGPTDTQYF.

The chain uses TRBV9 and TRBJ1-1; TRBD1 is a possible D gene (5 bases). Between the trimmed V and J ends, which lost 3 bases and 5 bases, there was a span of 14 bases. The CDR3 extends over 14 amino acids. Looked up from germline, CDR1 is SGDLS and CDR2 is YYNGEE. The CDR3 loop is CASSARGFETEAFF. CDR3 in DNA: TGTGCCAGCAGCGCACGGGGGTTTGAGACTGAAGCTTTCTTT.

The gene calls are TRBV7-9 and TRBJ1-4; 9 bases match TRBD1. Germline V gene sequence: CDR1 SEHNR, CDR2 FQNEAQ (reference sequence). With 5 bases clipped from V and 6 bases from J, the junction kept 7 bases outside the gene matches. The CDR3 loop spans 15 amino acids. As DNA, the CDR3 is TGTGCCAGCAGCCCCGGACAGGGGAAGGATGAAAAACTGTTTTTT. Protein product: CASSPGQGKDEKLFF. The whole variable domain, remainder taken from reference TRBV7-9 and TRBJ1-4, is DTGVSQNPRHKITKRGQNVTFRCDPISEHNRLYWYRQTLGQGPEFLTYFQNEAQLEKSRLLSDRFSAERPKGSFSTLEIQRTEQGDSAMYLCASSPGQGKDEKLFFGSGTQLSVL.

V and J are TRBV2 and TRBJ2-2; maybe TRBD1 (5 bases). CDR3 length: 16 amino acids. Germline CDR1 SNHLY, CDR2 FYNNEI. V gave up 3 bases and J gave up 0 bases, with 11 bases separating them. The CDR3 sequence: CASSDGAAANTGELFF. The CDR3 DNA is TGTGCCAGCAGTGATGGGGCCGCCGCGAACACCGGGGAGCTGTTTTTT.

V and J are TRBV7-9 and TRBJ1-5; 8 nucleotides line up with TRBD1. V trimming: 5 bases; J trimming: 0 bases; junction bases outside the gene matches: 6. CDR3 length equals 16 residues. Per germline, CDR1 SEHNR and CDR2 FQNEAQ (reference sequence). CDR3 in DNA: TGTGCCAGCAGCCCCGGGACAGGTGATAGCAATCAGCCCCAGCATTTT. Its protein product is CASSPGTGDSNQPQHF.